A single sample gave rise to the 7 T cell receptor beta chains below, sequenced in a study of patients and donors after allogeneic stem cell transplantation. One entry per CDR3 protein results from TCRdb running MiXCR on the RT-PCR reads. The sample consists of about a million distinct CDR3 sequences, about 20% of them appearing once. Sequenced material: blood, either unsorted or a sorted T cell fraction (not recorded which). The receptors here all came from a human donor who was either an allogeneic HSCT recipient or a stem cell or donor lymphocyte infusion donor (not recorded which). It is not recorded whose cells these are; they may come from a transplant donor.

The count of this clonotype is one. The genes are TRBV7-2 and TRBJ2-7; either TRBD1 or TRBD2 may fit D (6 bases each). V lost 1 base and J 4 bases, leaving 14 bases between the germline ends. Germline V gene lookup returns CDR1 SGHTA and CDR2 FQGNSA. The CDR3 sequence is 15 residues long. The CDR3 spells CASSLGGGPQYEQYF. CDR3 DNA sequence: TGTGCCAGCAGCTTAGGTGGGGGGCCCCAATACGAGCAGTACTTC.

DNA of the CDR3: TGTGCCACCAGCAGAGGGTACGGGGGCCGTAACACTGAAGCTTTCTTT. This sequence encodes CATSRGYGGRNTEAFF. The chain couples TRBV15 to TRBJ1-1, with D possibly matching TRBD1 (6 bases). Trimming stripped 1 base from V and 2 bases from J, with 14 bases between. The germline CDR1 and CDR2 sequences are LNHNV and YYDKDF (reference sequence). There are 16 residues in the CDR3.

Ten or more counts support this clonotype. This rearrangement joins TRBV12-3 or TRBV12-4 to TRBJ1-1; D not certain. The CDR3 has 13 amino acids. Trimming cost V 8 bases and J 1 base, with 11 bases left between them. The CDR3 DNA reads as TGTGCCAGCGTAGCACACAGGAACACTGAAGCTTTCTTT. It specifies CASVAHRNTEAFF.

This clonotype was found many times. The chain couples TRBV29-1 to TRBJ1-1; maybe TRBD1 (5 bases). V was clipped by 5 bases and J by 5 bases, with 9 bases between them. CDR3 length: 11 residues. Germline V lookup: CDR1 SQVTM, CDR2 ANQGSEA. The CDR3 protein is CSVRWGTEAFF. As DNA, the CDR3 is TGCAGCGTTCGCTGGGGGACTGAAGCTTTCTTT.

The chain couples TRBV7-2 to TRBJ1-1, with D perhaps TRBD1 (5 bases). CDR1 SGHTA and CDR2 FQGNSA come from the germline V gene. This CDR3 has 15 amino acids. With 5 bases removed from V and 1 base from J, the gap between germline ends came to 14 bases. The CDR3 loop is CASSPQGMTNTEAFF. CDR3 DNA: TGTGCCAGCAGCCCTCAGGGTATGACGAACACTGAAGCTTTCTTT.

The chain employs TRBV29-1 and TRBJ1-2; D remains unclear. In germline, CDR1 is SQVTM, CDR2 ANQGSEA. The V end lost 6 bases, the J end lost 2 bases, and 7 bases lay between the germline ends. This CDR3 spans 11 amino acids. CDR3 coding DNA: TGCAGCGTACAGAGAAACTATGGCTACACCTTC. This encodes CSVQRNYGYTF.

The J gene is TRBJ2-4, the V gene TRBV20-1; D gene uncertain. Per germline, CDR1 DFQATT and CDR2 SNEGSKA (reference sequence). Trimming left V 3 bases short and J 9 bases short, with 9 bases between. The CDR3 totals 11 residues. CDR3 region: CSARVLSIQYF. The CDR3, as DNA: TGCAGTGCTAGGGTCCTGTCCATTCAGTACTTC.